The rows below give T cell receptor beta chains drawn from one sample of a study of blood T cell repertoires in COVID-19. Produced via immunoSEQ multiplex PCR; TCRdb's table is partial and in-frame only. The sample shows approximately 330,000 clones, 70% to 90% of them seen only once. Input material: PBMCs or T cells enriched from blood (not recorded which). Receptors were obtained from a middle-aged woman with acute COVID-19. The conserved cysteine and the conserved F or W are not part of the CDR3 here. Fields, in order: V gene, CDR3 protein.

v_gene: TRBV19
CDR3aa: ASSIDGGIRAEAF

v_gene: TRBV27
CDR3aa: ASSLSPLENTIY

v_gene: TRBV15
CDR3aa: ATSRDPMGQGVGEKLF

v_gene: TRBV7-2
CDR3aa: ASSLLGWGEDKNIQY

v_gene: TRBV19
CDR3aa: ASRRGQQNQPQH

v_gene: TRBV5-1
CDR3aa: ASSSTGGYSPLH

v_gene: TRBV7-2
CDR3aa: ASSRGGPYEQY

v_gene: TRBV5-1
CDR3aa: ASSLGSGTGSGDTQY

v_gene: TRBV6-5
CDR3aa: ASTGATLQETQY

v_gene: TRBV7-8
CDR3aa: ASSLEGTSNEKLF

v_gene: TRBV19
CDR3aa: ASSLGQGPGNQPQH

v_gene: TRBV15
CDR3aa: ATGRGGVEGEQY

v_gene: TRBV7-2
CDR3aa: ASSPGQGARGYT

v_gene: TRBV7-2
CDR3aa: ASSLGLAGGPIYNEQF

v_gene: TRBV12-3/TRBV12-4
CDR3aa: ASRRDYTYEQY

v_gene: TRBV27
CDR3aa: ASSPTDGEYGYT